The 15 T cell receptor beta chains reported below all come from one sample, sequenced in a study of shared clonotypes between healthy human individuals. Only in-frame clones appear in the TCRdb table, and some are missing; sequencing was by immunoSEQ multiplex PCR. The top ten clones hold approximately 0.13% of a sample with around 2,000,000 clones, roughly 94% of them seen once. The sample consisted of naive CD4+ T cells sorted from blood. Specified subset: CD45RA+ positively selected. All receptors come from a man younger than 30 in good health.

This clone appeared once. This chain uses TRBV18 with TRBJ2-6; 7 positions agree with TRBD1. Germline lookup yields CDR1 KGHSH and CDR2 LQKENI. The CDR3 is 18 residues long. The V segment lost 3 bases and the J segment 1 base; nucleotides outside the gene matches: 9. CDR3 bases: TGTGCCAGCTCACCTACAAGACAGGGAACTTCTGGGGCCAACGTCCTGACTTTC. The encoded protein is CASSPTRQGTSGANVLTF.

The chain joins TRBV10-3 to TRBJ2-1; 7 nucleotides align to TRBD1. Germline trimming cut 4 bases from V and 7 bases from J; bases unmatched to any gene: 7. The V gene's germline CDR1 is ENHRY and CDR2 SYGVKD. The CDR3 totals 14 residues. CDR3 nucleotides: TGTGCCATCAGTGGAGACAGGGTTTCGAATGAGCAGTTCTTC. This gives the protein CAISGDRVSNEQFF.

The chain links TRBV18 to TRBJ2-2; TRBD1 aligns across 9 bases. J lost 4 bases, V lost 6 bases, and 6 bases had no gene match. This CDR3 is 15 amino acids long. Germline CDR1 KGHSH, CDR2 LQKENI. Written as DNA, the CDR3 is TGTGCCAGCTCCCAAGGACAGGGGCGCACCGGGGAGCTGTTTTTT. Its translation: CASSQGQGRTGELFF.

The chain joins TRBV7-3 to TRBJ2-3; perhaps TRBD1 as D (6 bases). The CDR3 is made up of 15 amino acids. The ends were cut back, 5 bases at V and 1 base at J, with 13 bases in the middle. The germline V gene has CDR1 SGHTA and CDR2 FQGTGA. CDR3 DNA: TGTGCCAGCAGCCCCCAGGGGACGGGCACAGATACGCAGTATTTT. Translated, it gives CASSPQGTGTDTQYF.

The chain uses TRBV6-6 and TRBJ1-1; the D is unclear. This CDR3 contains 13 residues. The germline V and J ends were trimmed by 8 bases and 0 bases, with 10 bases remaining between them. Germline assignment: CDR1 MNHNY and CDR2 SVGAGI (reference sequence). The chain's CDR3 is CASRPRMNTEAFF. In DNA form, the CDR3 reads TGTGCCAGCCGGCCGCGCATGAACACTGAAGCTTTCTTT.

The chain couples TRBV2 to TRBJ2-3; 9 bases line up with TRBD1. The V segment lost 9 bases and the J segment 3 bases; nucleotides outside the gene matches: 1. This CDR3 contains 12 residues. Germline V gene data show CDR1 as SNHLY and CDR2 as FYNNEI. CDR3 protein: CASGQGTDTQYF. As DNA, the CDR3 is TGTGCCAGTGGACAGGGGACAGATACGCAGTATTTT.

The rearrangement joins TRBV27 to TRBJ1-5; D ambiguous. V was pared by 3 bases and J by 0 bases, with 3 bases between. The CDR3 covers 13 residues. Germline loops: CDR1 MNHEY, CDR2 SMNVEV (reference sequence). DNA for the CDR3: TGTGCCAGCAGTTTTTTTAGCAATCAGCCCCAGCATTTT. The encoded protein is CASSFFSNQPQHF.

A word on this clone: The identical CDR3 is also encoded by other nucleotide sequences in the sample. V gene TRBV5-1 combines with J gene TRBJ1-4; TRBD1 aligns across 9 bases. The CDR3 totals 14 residues. V trimming: 4 bases; J trimming: 7 bases; junction bases outside the gene matches: 5. Germline values: CDR1 SGHRS, CDR2 YFSETQ. CDR3 in amino acids: CASSPGQGGEKLFF. The CDR3 region has the DNA TGCGCCAGCAGCCCGGGACAGGGTGGTGAAAAACTGTTTTTT.

The gene calls are TRBV18 and TRBJ2-4, with TRBD2 matching 7 bases. Trimming at V came to 2 bases and at J to 7 bases, leaving 8 bases not matched to a gene. There are 15 residues in the CDR3. In germline, CDR1 is KGHSH, CDR2 LQKENI. CDR3 region: CASSPGWTSRNIQYF. CDR3 nucleotide sequence: TGTGCCAGCTCACCAGGTTGGACTAGTCGGAACATTCAGTACTTC.

This clone is a singleton in its sample. DNA of the CDR3: TGTGCCAGCAGCTTATCGGGACGGCTATACGAGCAGTACTTC. It yields the protein CASSLSGRLYEQYF. The chain recombines TRBV7-2 with TRBJ2-7; D may match TRBD1 or TRBD2 (5 bases each). The CDR3 is made up of 14 amino acids. Germline V lookup: CDR1 SGHTA, CDR2 FQGNSA. Trimming stripped 2 bases from V and 4 bases from J, with 12 bases between.

This chain links TRBV28 with TRBJ1-5; D is ambiguous. CDR1 MDHEN and CDR2 SYDVKM come from the germline V gene. This CDR3 has 14 amino acids. V lost 6 bases to trimming and J lost 4 bases, with 13 bases between them. In DNA form, the CDR3 reads TGTGCCAGCAGCCGAGGACGCAAAAATCAGCCCCAGCATTTT. It yields the protein CASSRGRKNQPQHF.

V gene TRBV5-1 combines with J gene TRBJ2-3, with TRBD2 identical over 10 bases. V was clipped by 4 bases and J by 4 bases; unmatched bases: 3. CDR1 and CDR2 from the germline V gene are SGHRS and YFSETQ. CDR3 length: 14 residues. The CDR3 DNA reads as TGCGCCAGCAGCGTAACTAGCGGGGCAGATACGCAGTATTTT. As protein: CASSVTSGADTQYF.

The genes are TRBV18 and TRBJ2-5; possible D gene TRBD1, 5 bases. Deletions cut 2 bases from V and 2 bases from J, with 15 bases between. The CDR3 has 16 residues. Per the germline V gene, CDR1 is KGHSH and CDR2 is LQKENI. The chain's CDR3 is CASSPFTAGLQETQYF. CDR3 DNA: TGTGCCAGCTCACCATTTACCGCAGGGCTGCAAGAGACCCAGTACTTC.

The V gene is TRBV30, the J gene TRBJ1-1; no clear D. Deletions cut 0 bases from V and 2 bases from J, with 16 bases between. The CDR3 runs to 16 residues. From germline, CDR1 is GTSNPN and CDR2 SVGIG (reference sequence). The CDR3 region has the DNA TGTGCCTGGAGTGTCGGGTCCAGCCGAGATAACACTGAAGCTTTCTTT. It specifies CAWSVGSSRDNTEAFF.

The chain uses TRBV29-1 and TRBJ1-4; 7 bases align to TRBD1. V lost 4 bases, J lost 6 bases, and 2 bases stayed unmatched. There are 12 residues in the CDR3. Germline CDR1 SQVTM, CDR2 ANQGSEA. This CDR3 is CSVGGGDEKLFF. CDR3 nucleotides: TGCAGCGTTGGAGGGGGCGATGAAAAACTGTTTTTT.